Each of the 25 T cell receptor beta chains below was sequenced from the same sample in a study of cytomegalovirus exposure and HLA in healthy donors. The data were produced by immunoSEQ multiplex PCR, yet TCRdb's version contains in-frame clones alone and is incomplete. The repertoire holds more than 200,000 clones, about 90% seen once, with around 13% in the top ten. Sequencing was done on a sample of PBMCs. Every receptor here comes from a man aged 18 to 29 in good health and CMV-seropositive.

The chain uses TRBV5-1 and TRBJ2-2; a weak D match, TRBD1 (5 bases). Trimming left V 1 base short and J 6 bases short, with 13 bases between. CDR3 length: 15 amino acids. CDR1 is SGHRS and CDR2 is YFSETQ in the germline V gene. CDR3 nucleotides: TGCGCCAGCAGCTTGCAGACAGTAGCCGCCGGGGAGCTGTTTTTT. The encoded protein is CASSLQTVAAGELFF. The entire variable domain, with the rest obtained from reference TRBV5-1 and TRBJ2-2, is as follows: KAGVTQTPRYLIKTRGQQVTLSCSPISGHRSVSWYQQTPGQGLQFLFEYFSETQRNKGNFPGRFSGRQFSNSRSEMNVSTLELGDSALYLCASSLQTVAAGELFFGEGSRLTVL.

This clone was counted a single time. The gene calls are TRBV2 and TRBJ2-7, with D uncertain. Germline CDR1 SNHLY, CDR2 FYNNEI. This CDR3 is 12 amino acids long. V was trimmed by 0 bases and J by 9 bases, leaving 9 bases between them. The CDR3 region has the DNA TGTGCCAGCAGTGAAGCGCGAGCGTTGCAGTACTTC. Encoded protein: CASSEARALQYF.

The chain recombines TRBV6-5 with TRBJ2-7; 9 nucleotides line up with TRBD1. Trimming at V came to 4 bases and at J to 5 bases, leaving 9 bases not matched to a gene. The CDR3 has 15 residues. CDR1 and CDR2 (germline): MNHEY, SVGAGI. The CDR3 loop reads CASSFLTTGGNEQYF. For the CDR3, the DNA is TGTGCCAGCAGTTTCCTAACGACAGGGGGTAACGAGCAGTACTTC.

This rearrangement joins TRBV9 to TRBJ2-1, with 14 bases fitting TRBD2. With 0 bases clipped from V and 8 bases from J, the junction kept 4 bases outside the gene matches. The CDR3 sequence is 16 residues long. Germline values: CDR1 SGDLS, CDR2 YYNGEE. Here the CDR3 reads CASSVAGLAGVDEQFF. The CDR3 coding sequence is TGTGCCAGCAGCGTAGCGGGACTAGCGGGAGTAGATGAGCAGTTCTTC.

The chain has TRBV4-1 and TRBJ2-3; no clear D gene. From germline, CDR1 is MGHRA and CDR2 YSYEKL. CDR3 length: 13 amino acids. V lost 0 bases and J lost 8, with 9 bases in between. The CDR3 reads CASSQETLGTQYF. CDR3 nucleotide sequence: TGCGCCAGCAGCCAAGAAACGCTTGGTACGCAGTATTTT.

This chain uses TRBV10-3 with TRBJ2-7; a weak D match, TRBD1 (6 bases). Germline V gene sequence: CDR1 ENHRY, CDR2 SYGVKD. V was trimmed by 2 bases and J by 2 bases, leaving 13 bases between them. The CDR3 covers 15 residues. DNA for the CDR3: TGTGCCATCAGTGAGCCCGGGACAAATACCTACGAGCAGTACTTC. This translates into CAISEPGTNTYEQYF.

The chain joins TRBV27 to TRBJ2-2; tentatively, D is TRBD1 (5 bases). V was trimmed by 3 bases and J by 1 base, leaving 21 bases between them. Per germline, CDR1 MNHEY and CDR2 SMNVEV (reference sequence). The CDR3 is 19 residues long. Here the CDR3 DNA reads TGTGCCAGCAGTTTCGCCCAATGGGCAGGGTCGAGGAACACCGGGGAGCTGTTTTTT. Translation gives CASSFAQWAGSRNTGELFF.

V and J are TRBV9 and TRBJ1-2, with D possibly being TRBD1 (5 bases). The V gene's germline CDR1 is SGDLS and CDR2 YYNGEE. This CDR3 comprises 18 residues. Between the trimmed V and J ends, which lost 0 bases and 3 bases, there was a span of 21 bases. CDR3 region: CASSVATSGGGTHYGYTF. CDR3 sequence (DNA): TGTGCCAGCAGCGTAGCTACTTCGGGAGGAGGGACCCACTATGGCTACACCTTC.

The V call is TRBV10-3, the J call TRBJ2-7, with D possibly being TRBD1 or TRBD2 (6 bases each). In germline, CDR1 is ENHRY, CDR2 SYGVKD. CDR3 length equals 14 residues. V was shortened by 6 bases and J by 1 base, with 13 bases between the two germline ends. This CDR3 is CAIRSVGGSYEQYF. In DNA form, the CDR3 reads TGTGCCATCAGGAGTGTAGGGGGGTCCTACGAGCAGTACTTC.

The rearrangement uses TRBV29-1 and TRBJ2-4; 10 bases map to TRBD1. This CDR3 contains 14 residues. The J segment lost 4 bases and the V segment lost 6 bases, leaving 6 bases of the junction unmatched. Germline V gene data show CDR1 as SQVTM and CDR2 as ANQGSEA. The chain's CDR3 is CSVVGTGDKNIQYF. CDR3 in DNA: TGCAGCGTCGTCGGGACAGGGGATAAAAACATTCAGTACTTC.

The CDR3 DNA sequence: TGTGCCAGCAGCCCGACCATGTCCTATGGCTACACCTTC. As protein: CASSPTMSYGYTF. The chain recombines TRBV14 with TRBJ1-2, with no clear D. V was clipped by 4 bases and J by 4 bases, with 10 bases between them. Germline V gene data show CDR1 as SGHDN and CDR2 as FVKESK. This CDR3 region has 13 residues.

The chain uses TRBV7-2 and TRBJ2-7; TRBD2 aligns across 10 bases. Germline V lookup: CDR1 SGHTA, CDR2 FQGNSA. The CDR3 consists of 17 residues. V was clipped by 1 base and J by 1 base; unmatched bases: 7. The CDR3 sequence is CASSLDTGTSASYEQYF. The DNA for the CDR3 is TGTGCCAGCAGCTTAGACACCGGGACTAGCGCTTCCTACGAGCAGTACTTC.

The V gene is TRBV20-1, the J gene TRBJ2-5; D gene unclear. Germline CDR1 DFQATT, CDR2 SNEGSKA (reference sequence). This CDR3 has 11 residues. Trimming shortened V by 6 bases and J by 5 bases, and 10 bases separated the two germline ends. The chain's CDR3 is CSALTRETQYF. CDR3 sequence (DNA): TGCAGTGCCCTGACCCGGGAGACCCAGTACTTC.

The V and J genes are TRBV6-1 and TRBJ2-7; 12 positions match TRBD2. This CDR3 contains 15 residues. The germline gives CDR1 MNHNS, CDR2 SASEGT. V shed 4 bases and J 7 bases; nucleotides not matched to a gene: 8. CDR3 loop: CASSGLAGGPREQYF. Here the CDR3 DNA reads TGTGCCAGCAGTGGTCTAGCGGGAGGGCCAAGGGAGCAGTACTTC.

V usage is TRBV27 and J usage is TRBJ1-1; 9 nucleotides match TRBD1. Germline V CDR1 and CDR2: MNHEY, SMNVEV (reference sequence). The CDR3 runs to 16 residues. Germline trimming cut 5 bases from V and 0 bases from J; bases unmatched to any gene: 7. In nucleotides, the CDR3 is TGTGCCAGCAGTGGAGTAGGACAGGGGTTGAACACTGAAGCTTTCTTT. Translated, it gives CASSGVGQGLNTEAFF.

This clone is categorized as large. The sample contains more than one DNA sequence encoding this CDR3. The chain recombines TRBV5-6 with TRBJ2-1, with D possibly TRBD1 on 7 matching bases. CDR1 is SGHDT, CDR2 YYEEEE, per germline. The CDR3 extends over 13 amino acids. V shed 4 bases and J shed 7 bases, with 12 bases lying between them. CDR3 sequence: CASSPTGRNEQFF. CDR3 sequence (DNA): TGTGCCAGCAGCCCGACAGGGAGGAATGAGCAGTTCTTC.

The J gene is TRBJ2-5, the V gene TRBV9; D not resolved. Trimming left V 0 bases short and J 4 bases short, with 13 bases between. CDR1 is SGDLS and CDR2 is YYNGEE in the germline V gene. This CDR3 spans 15 amino acids. CDR3 sequence: CASSVDGSSTETQYF. CDR3 coding DNA: TGTGCCAGCAGCGTAGACGGGTCGAGCACAGAGACCCAGTACTTC.

V gene TRBV19 combines with J gene TRBJ2-7, with 9 bases matching TRBD1. J lost 2 bases, V lost 6 bases, and 8 bases had no gene match. Germline CDR1 LNHDA, CDR2 SQIVND (reference sequence). The CDR3 is 15 residues long. CDR3 bases: TGTGCCAGTAGGCAAACCGGGACAGGGACCTACGAGCAGTACTTC. Its translation is CASRQTGTGTYEQYF.

This chain uses TRBV6-1 with TRBJ1-4, with 7 nucleotides matching TRBD1. V shed 0 bases, J shed 4 bases, and the junction held 5 bases outside the gene matches. The CDR3 is made up of 16 amino acids. Per the germline V gene, CDR1 is MNHNS and CDR2 is SASEGT. The CDR3, as DNA: TGTGCCAGCAGTGAAGCCCTGACAGGGTATAATGAAAAACTGTTTTTT. Protein product: CASSEALTGYNEKLFF.

The chain carries TRBV7-7 and TRBJ2-2; D perhaps matches TRBD2 (5 bases). The CDR3 spans 16 residues. Germline CDR1 reads SSHAT; CDR2 reads FNYEAQ (reference sequence). Trimming removed 5 bases at V and 4 bases at J, with 17 bases between. The CDR3 loop reads CASSQALPRGTGELFF. The DNA for the CDR3 is TGTGCCAGCAGCCAAGCCCTACCCCGGGGCACCGGGGAGCTGTTTTTT.

The CDR3 sequence: CASSAGPGETQYF. The DNA of the CDR3 is TGCGCCAGCAGCGCCGGACCCGGGGAGACCCAGTACTTC. The V and J genes are TRBV5-1 and TRBJ2-5; no firm D call. This CDR3 comprises 13 residues. Germline values: CDR1 SGHRS, CDR2 YFSETQ. Between the trimmed V and J ends, which lost 4 bases and 5 bases, there was a span of 12 bases. Looking up the rest from reference TRBV5-1 and TRBJ2-5 gives the full variable domain: KAGVTQTPRYLIKTRGQQVTLSCSPISGHRSVSWYQQTPGQGLQFLFEYFSETQRNKGNFPGRFSGRQFSNSRSEMNVSTLELGDSALYLCASSAGPGETQYFGPGTRLLVL.

The rearrangement links TRBV5-1 to TRBJ1-1, with D perhaps TRBD1 (6 bases). Germline V gene lookup returns CDR1 SGHRS and CDR2 YFSETQ. Trimming pared 4 bases from V and 6 bases from J, leaving 13 bases between. This CDR3 is built from 13 residues. The CDR3 reads CASSGTGFSEAFF. In DNA, the CDR3 is TGCGCCAGCAGCGGAACAGGGTTCTCTGAAGCTTTCTTT. Filled out from reference TRBV5-1 and TRBJ1-1, the complete variable domain reads KAGVTQTPRYLIKTRGQQVTLSCSPISGHRSVSWYQQTPGQGLQFLFEYFSETQRNKGNFPGRFSGRQFSNSRSEMNVSTLELGDSALYLCASSGTGFSEAFFGQGTRLTVV.

This chain joins TRBV27 and TRBJ2-1; 9 positions match TRBD1. Germline trimming cut 5 bases from V and 1 base from J; bases unmatched to any gene: 6. CDR3 size: 16 residues. Germline CDR1 is MNHEY and CDR2 is SMNVEV (reference sequence). The CDR3 loop reads CASSDFGTGSYNEQFF. In nucleotides, the CDR3 is TGTGCCAGCAGTGACTTCGGGACAGGGTCCTACAATGAGCAGTTCTTC.

This chain links TRBV6-5 with TRBJ1-5, with D hard to call. The germline gives CDR1 MNHEY, CDR2 SVGAGI. Trimming pared 4 bases from V and 10 bases from J, leaving 11 bases between. The CDR3 covers 12 residues. DNA of the CDR3: TGTGCCAGCAGTTCGCTCCGGGGACCCCAGCATTTT. Its translation is CASSSLRGPQHF.

The rearrangement links TRBV9 to TRBJ1-1; D call uncertain. V dropped 4 bases and J dropped 6 bases, with 16 bases sitting between them. This CDR3 is built from 14 residues. Germline lookup yields CDR1 SGDLS and CDR2 YYNGEE. CDR3 protein: CASSPRTTYAEAFF. The CDR3 DNA follows: TGTGCCAGCAGCCCCCGTACCACATACGCTGAAGCTTTCTTT.